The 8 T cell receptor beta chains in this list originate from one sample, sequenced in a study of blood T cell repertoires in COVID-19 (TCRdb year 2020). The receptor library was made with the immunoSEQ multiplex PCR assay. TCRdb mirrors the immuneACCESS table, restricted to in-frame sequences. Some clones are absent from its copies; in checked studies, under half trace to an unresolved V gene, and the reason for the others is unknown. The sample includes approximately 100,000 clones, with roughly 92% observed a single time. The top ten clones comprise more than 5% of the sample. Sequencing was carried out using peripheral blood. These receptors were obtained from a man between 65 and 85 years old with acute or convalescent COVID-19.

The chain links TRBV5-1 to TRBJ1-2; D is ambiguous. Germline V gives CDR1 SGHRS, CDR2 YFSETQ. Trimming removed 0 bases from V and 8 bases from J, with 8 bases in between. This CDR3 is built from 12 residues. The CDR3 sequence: CASSLVPGGYTF. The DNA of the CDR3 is TGCGCCAGCAGCTTGGTTCCGGGGGGCTACACCTTC.

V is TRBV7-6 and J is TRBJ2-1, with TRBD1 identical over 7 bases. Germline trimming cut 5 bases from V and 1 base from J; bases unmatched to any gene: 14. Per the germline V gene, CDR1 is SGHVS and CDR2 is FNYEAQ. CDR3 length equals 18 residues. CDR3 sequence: CASSRHPGQVKSYNEQFF. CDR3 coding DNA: TGTGCCAGCAGCCGACACCCCGGACAGGTGAAGTCCTACAATGAGCAGTTCTTC.

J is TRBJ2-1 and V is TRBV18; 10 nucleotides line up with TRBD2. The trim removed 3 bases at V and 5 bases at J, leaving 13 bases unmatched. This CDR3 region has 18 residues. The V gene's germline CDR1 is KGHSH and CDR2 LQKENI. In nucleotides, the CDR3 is TGTGCCAGCTCACCTATGACGAACCCGGGACTAGCGCACAATGAGCAGTTCTTC. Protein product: CASSPMTNPGLAHNEQFF.

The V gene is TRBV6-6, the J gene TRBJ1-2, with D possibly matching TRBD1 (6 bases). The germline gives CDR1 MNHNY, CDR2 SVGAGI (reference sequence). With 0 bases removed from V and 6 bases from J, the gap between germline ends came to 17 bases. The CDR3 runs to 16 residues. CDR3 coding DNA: TGTGCCAGCAGTTACTCGCCAGGGGCCCGTGGTGATGGCTACACCTTC. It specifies CASSYSPGARGDGYTF.

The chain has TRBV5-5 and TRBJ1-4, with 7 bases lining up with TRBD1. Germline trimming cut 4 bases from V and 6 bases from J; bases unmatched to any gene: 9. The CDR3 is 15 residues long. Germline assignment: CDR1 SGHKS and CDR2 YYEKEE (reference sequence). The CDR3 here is CASSERDREYEKLFF. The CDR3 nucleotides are TGTGCCAGCAGCGAACGAGACAGGGAGTATGAAAAACTGTTTTTT.

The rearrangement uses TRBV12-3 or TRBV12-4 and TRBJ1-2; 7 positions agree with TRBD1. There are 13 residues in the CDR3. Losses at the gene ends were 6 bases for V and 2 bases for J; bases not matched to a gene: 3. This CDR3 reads CASSRGGNYGYTF. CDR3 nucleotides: TGTGCCAGCAGCCGAGGGGGCAACTATGGCTACACCTTC.

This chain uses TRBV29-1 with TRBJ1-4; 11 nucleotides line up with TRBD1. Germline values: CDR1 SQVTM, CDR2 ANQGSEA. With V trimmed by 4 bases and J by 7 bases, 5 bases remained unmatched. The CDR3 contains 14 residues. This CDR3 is CSVVDRGRGEKLFF. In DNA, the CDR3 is TGCAGCGTTGTGGACAGGGGGCGGGGTGAAAAACTGTTTTTT.

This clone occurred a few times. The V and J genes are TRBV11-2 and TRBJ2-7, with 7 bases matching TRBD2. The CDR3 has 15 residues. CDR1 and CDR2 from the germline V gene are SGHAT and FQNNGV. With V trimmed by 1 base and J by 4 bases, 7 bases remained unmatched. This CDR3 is CASSLVDGGGYEQYF. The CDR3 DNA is TGTGCCAGCAGCTTAGTAGACGGCGGGGGATACGAGCAGTACTTC. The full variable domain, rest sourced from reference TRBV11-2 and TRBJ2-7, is EAGVAQSPRYKIIEKRQSVAFWCNPISGHATLYWYQQILGQGPKLLIQFQNNGVVDDSQLPKDRFSAERLKGVDSTLKIQPAKLEDSAVYLCASSLVDGGGYEQYFGPGTRLTVT.